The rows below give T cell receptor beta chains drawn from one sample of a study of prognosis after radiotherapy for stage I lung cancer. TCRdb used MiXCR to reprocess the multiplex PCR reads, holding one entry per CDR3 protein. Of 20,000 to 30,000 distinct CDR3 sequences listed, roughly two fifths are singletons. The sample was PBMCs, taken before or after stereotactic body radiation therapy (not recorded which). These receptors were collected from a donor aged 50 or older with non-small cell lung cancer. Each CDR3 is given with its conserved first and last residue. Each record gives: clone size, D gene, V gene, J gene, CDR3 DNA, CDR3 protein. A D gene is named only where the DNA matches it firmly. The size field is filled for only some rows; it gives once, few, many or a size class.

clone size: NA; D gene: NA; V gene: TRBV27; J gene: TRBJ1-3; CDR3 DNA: TGTGCCAGCAGCGCTACAGGTAGCTCTGTAAACACCATATATTTT; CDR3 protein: CASSATGSSVNTIYF
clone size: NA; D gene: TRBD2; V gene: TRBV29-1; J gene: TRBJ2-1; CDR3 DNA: TGCAGCGTTGGGGGGACTAGCGGGAGGGCTCATGAGCAGTTCTTC; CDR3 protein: CSVGGTSGRAHEQFF
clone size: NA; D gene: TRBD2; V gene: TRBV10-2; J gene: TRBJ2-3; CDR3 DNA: TGCGCCAGCAGTGACTACGGGACTAGCGGTAGCAAAGATACGCAGTATTTT; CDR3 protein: CASSDYGTSGSKDTQYF
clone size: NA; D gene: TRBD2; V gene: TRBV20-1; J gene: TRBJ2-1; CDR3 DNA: TGCAGTCCACCAGCGGGAGAAACCAATGAGCAGTTCTTC; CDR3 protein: CSPPAGETNEQFF
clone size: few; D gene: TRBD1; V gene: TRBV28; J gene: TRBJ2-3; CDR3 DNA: TGTGCCAGCAGTTCACAGGGGACAGGCGTCACAGATACTCAGTATTTT; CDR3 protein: CASSSQGTGVTDTQYF
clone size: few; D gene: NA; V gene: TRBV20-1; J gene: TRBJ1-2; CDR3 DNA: TGCAGTGCTAGAGACGGGACGCACACCCAATACACCTTC; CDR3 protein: CSARDGTHTQYTF
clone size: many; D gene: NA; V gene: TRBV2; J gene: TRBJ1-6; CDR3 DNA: TGTGCCAGCAGTGAATCGGGGTCGTATTCACCCCTCCACTTT; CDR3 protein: CASSESGSYSPLHF
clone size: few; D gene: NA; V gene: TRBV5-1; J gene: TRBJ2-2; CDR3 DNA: TGCGCCAGCAGCCCTACGGGGCGCACGGACACCGGGGAGCTGTTTTTT; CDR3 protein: CASSPTGRTDTGELFF
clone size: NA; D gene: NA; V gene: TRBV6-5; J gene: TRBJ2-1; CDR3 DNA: TGTGCCAGCAGTTATGGACAGTACCTATCAGGCAATGAGCAGTTCTTC; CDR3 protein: CASSYGQYLSGNEQFF
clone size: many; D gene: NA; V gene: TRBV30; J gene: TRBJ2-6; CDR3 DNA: TGTGCCTGGAGTGTACTGGACACTTCTCAATCTGGGGCCAACGTCCTGACTTTC; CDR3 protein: CAWSVLDTSQSGANVLTF
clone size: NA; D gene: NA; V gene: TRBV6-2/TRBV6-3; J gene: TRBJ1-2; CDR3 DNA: TGTGCCAGCAGTTACTCCGGGGAAATGGCTTTCTACACCTTC; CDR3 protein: CASSYSGEMAFYTF
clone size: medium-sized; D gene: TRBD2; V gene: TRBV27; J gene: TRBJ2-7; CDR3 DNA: TGTGCCAGCAGTTCAGCGGGAGCGTTGGGCGAGCAGTACTTC; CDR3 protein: CASSSAGALGEQYF
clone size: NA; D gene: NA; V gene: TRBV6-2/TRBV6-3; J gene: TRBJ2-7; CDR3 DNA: TGTGCCAGCTGCCTACATAGGCAGGAAAATTCCAGCGAGCAGTACTTC; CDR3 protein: CASCLHRQENSSEQYF
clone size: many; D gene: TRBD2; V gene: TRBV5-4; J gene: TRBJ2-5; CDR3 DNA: TGTGCCAGCAGTCAACCGGGACTAGCGGGAGGGCGGTCGGAGACCCAGTACTTC; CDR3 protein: CASSQPGLAGGRSETQYF
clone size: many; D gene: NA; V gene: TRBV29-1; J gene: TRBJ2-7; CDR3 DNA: TGCAGCCTCCGGGACAATTCCTACGAGCAGTACTTC; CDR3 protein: CSLRDNSYEQYF
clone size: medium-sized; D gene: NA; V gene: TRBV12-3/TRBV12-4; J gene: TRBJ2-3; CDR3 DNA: TGTGCCAGCAGTTTAGACAGCACAGATACGCAGTATTTT; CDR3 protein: CASSLDSTDTQYF
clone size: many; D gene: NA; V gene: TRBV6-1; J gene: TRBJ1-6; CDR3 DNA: TGTGCCAGCAGTGAGCCGGGCCTTAATTCACCCCTCCACTTT; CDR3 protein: CASSEPGLNSPLHF
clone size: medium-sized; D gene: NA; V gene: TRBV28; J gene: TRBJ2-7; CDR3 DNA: TGTGCCAGCAGTTTTTCCGGGGTAACCTACGAGCAGTACTTC; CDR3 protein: CASSFSGVTYEQYF
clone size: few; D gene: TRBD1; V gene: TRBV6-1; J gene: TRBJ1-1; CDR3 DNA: TGTGCCAGCAGTGAAGCCGAGGGGGCGGGGACTGAAGCTTTCTTT; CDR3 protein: CASSEAEGAGTEAFF
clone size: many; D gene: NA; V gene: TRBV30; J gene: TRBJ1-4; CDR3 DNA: TGTGCCTGGAGTGTAGGGGATGCAGGGTGGGCAACTAATGAAAAACTGTTTTTT; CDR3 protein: CAWSVGDAGWATNEKLFF
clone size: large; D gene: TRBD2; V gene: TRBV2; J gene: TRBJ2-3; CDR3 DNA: TGTGCCAGCAGTCTAGCGGCCCTCACAGATACGCAGTATTTT; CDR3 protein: CASSLAALTDTQYF
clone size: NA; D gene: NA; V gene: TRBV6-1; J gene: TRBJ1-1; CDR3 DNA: TGTGCCAGCAGTGGAGGCAGGGCCACTGAAGCTTTCTTT; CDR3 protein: CASSGGRATEAFF
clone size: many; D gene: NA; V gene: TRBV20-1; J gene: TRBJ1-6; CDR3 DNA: TGCAGTGCTAGACTCGGGGGGGAAACCTCTAATTCACCCCTCCACTTT; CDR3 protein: CSARLGGETSNSPLHF
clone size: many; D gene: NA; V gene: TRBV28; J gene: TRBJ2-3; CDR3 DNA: TGTGCCAGCAGTTTATTCACCGGGACAGGGGTTAGCGGGAGGGCAGATACGCAGTATTTT; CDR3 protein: CASSLFTGTGVSGRADTQYF
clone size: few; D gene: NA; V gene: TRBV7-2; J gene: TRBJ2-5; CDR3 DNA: TGTGCCAGCAGCAATAGACCAGACGGGGGAGAGGAGACCCAGTACTTC; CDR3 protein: CASSNRPDGGEETQYF
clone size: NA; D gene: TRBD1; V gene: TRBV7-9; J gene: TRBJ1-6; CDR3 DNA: TGTGCCAGCAGCGTTGGGACAGGGGGAAATTCACCCCTCCACTTT; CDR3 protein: CASSVGTGGNSPLHF
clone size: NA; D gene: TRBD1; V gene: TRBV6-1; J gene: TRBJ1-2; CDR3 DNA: TGTGCCAGCAGTGAAGCGGAGGGCAGGGGGCATGGCTACACCTTC; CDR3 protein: CASSEAEGRGHGYTF
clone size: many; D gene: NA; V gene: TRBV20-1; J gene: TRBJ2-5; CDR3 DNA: TGCAGTGCTTTACCGGGACCCGCATACCAAGAGACCCAGTACTTC; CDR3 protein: CSALPGPAYQETQYF
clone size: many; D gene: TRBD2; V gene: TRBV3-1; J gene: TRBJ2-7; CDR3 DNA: TGTGCCAGCAGCCAAGTTTTAGCGGGAGGGCGACCCACCTACGAGCAGTACTTC; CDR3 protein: CASSQVLAGGRPTYEQYF
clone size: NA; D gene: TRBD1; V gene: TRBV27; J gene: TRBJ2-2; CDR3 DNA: TGTGCCAGCAGTATCGTTGGACAGGTCTACACCGGGGAGCTGTTTTTT; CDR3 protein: CASSIVGQVYTGELFF
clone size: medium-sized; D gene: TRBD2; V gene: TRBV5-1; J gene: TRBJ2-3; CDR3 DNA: TGCGCCAGCAGGAATCTAGCGGGAGATTCAGATACGCAGTATTTT; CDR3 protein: CASRNLAGDSDTQYF
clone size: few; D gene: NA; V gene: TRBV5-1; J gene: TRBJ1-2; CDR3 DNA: TGCGCCAGCAGCCCTGGGGGTACAGGGATGAACTATGGCTACACCTTC; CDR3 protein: CASSPGGTGMNYGYTF
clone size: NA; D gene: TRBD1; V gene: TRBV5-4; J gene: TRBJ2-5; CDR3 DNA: TGTGCCAGCAGCCGGGGACAGGTCCGTGGGCAGACCCAGTACTTC; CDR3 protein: CASSRGQVRGQTQYF
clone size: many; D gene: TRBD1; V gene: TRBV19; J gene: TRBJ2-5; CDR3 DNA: TGTGCCAGTAGTATACCGGGACAGAAAGAGACCCAGTACTTC; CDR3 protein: CASSIPGQKETQYF
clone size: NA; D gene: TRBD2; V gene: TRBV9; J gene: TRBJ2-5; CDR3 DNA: TGTGCCAGCAGCCCTCCCGGGACTAACCAAGAGACCCAGTACTTC; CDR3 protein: CASSPPGTNQETQYF
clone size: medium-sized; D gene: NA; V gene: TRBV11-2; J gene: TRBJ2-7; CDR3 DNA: TGTGCCAGCAGCACCAGGACGGGATCCTACGAGCAGTACTTC; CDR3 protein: CASSTRTGSYEQYF
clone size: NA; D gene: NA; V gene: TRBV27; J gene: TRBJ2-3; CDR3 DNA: TGTGCCAGAAGCCCTAGACTACTGGGGCATACGCAGTATTTT; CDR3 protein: CARSPRLLGHTQYF
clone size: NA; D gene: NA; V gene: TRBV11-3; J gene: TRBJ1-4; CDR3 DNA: TGTGCCAGCAGTCTTCGGGACGGGATCGAAAAACTGTTTTTT; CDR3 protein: CASSLRDGIEKLFF
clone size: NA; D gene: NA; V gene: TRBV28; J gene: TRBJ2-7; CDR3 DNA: TGTGCCAGCAGTATGCGACTTGGGCGAGAGGAGCAGTACTTC; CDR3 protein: CASSMRLGREEQYF